The present entry profiles one T cell receptor beta chain with its context. Profiled with immunoSEQ multiplex PCR; TCRdb holds only in-frame clones, not every one. The data show 15,000 to 18,000 clones, approximately 80% seen once. The sample is drawn from a study of T cell changes during pregnancy in multiple sclerosis. In germline, CDR1 is MGHRA, CDR2 YSYEKL. This CDR3 is built from 13 residues. V shed 4 bases and J shed 2 bases, with 8 bases lying between them. This receptor was identified in a female donor in good health, enrolled as a control in a pregnancy study. Sequencing used CD8+ T cells from peripheral blood mononuclear cells, obtained after pregnancy. This sequence joins TRBV4-1 and TRBJ1-1; weak D call: TRBD1 (5 bases). CDR3 in amino acids: CASSPTGNTEAFF. CDR3 bases: TGCGCCAGCAGCCCAACAGGTAACACTGAAGCTTTCTTT.